The present T cell receptor beta chain was sequenced within a study of T cell responses to AZD1222 COVID-19 vaccine. The wider study: Combined were second doses at about 4 or about 12 weeks. Study-wide results and caveats: Sampling captured repertoires only after the peak T cell response. Only a handful of individuals given AZD1222 were seropositive at baseline. Spike-specific TCR depth and breadth grew after two AZD1222 doses.

A note on this clone: Its antigen is still unknown.

This table comes from immunoSEQ multiplex PCR, and its TCRdb copy is limited to in-frame clones, with some not included. There are approximately 79,000 clones in the sample; 65% to 90% occur only once, and roughly 7.9% lies in the top ten. This clonotype was obtained from an adult in good health. Sequencing used peripheral blood, obtained on day 0 of AZD1222 vaccination.

Here the CDR3 DNA reads TGTGCCAGCCCCCCTAGCAGGACTCCTTACGAGCAGTACTTC. This translates into CASPPSRTPYEQYF. V and J are TRBV6-5 and TRBJ2-7; D possibly corresponds to TRBD2 (5 bases). From germline, CDR1 is MNHEY and CDR2 SVGAGI. This CDR3 has 14 residues. The V gene lost 8 bases and the J gene lost 4 bases, with 18 bases spanning the gap.